The source of this T cell receptor beta chain is a study of beta chain features in type 1 diabetes. About the study: Cell yields, gender and age were similar in healthy donors and patients.

Germline-derived CDR1 and CDR2 are SGHRS and YFSETQ. The CDR3 is 16 residues long. The ends lost 2 bases at V and 2 bases at J; junction bases unmatched: 5. Every bit of the isolated RNA underwent reverse transcription, so sequencing read expressed TCRB transcripts. Data came from immunoSEQ multiplex PCR; TCRdb stores just in-frame clones and leaves some out. The table records about 650,000 clones, roughly 12% of them present only once. Points from the study as a whole: People with Type 1 diabetes carried modestly yet significantly shorter TCRB CDR3s in all four CD4+ subsets. Junctions at VDJ sites from type 1 diabetes patients had fewer insertions and more deletions. Within patients, naive, central memory and Treg TCRB repertoires seemed more similar than within healthy donors.

This clone was found a few times. Its antigen is not identified. Purity of each sorted population was above 98%. The sequenced sample consisted of naive CD4+ T cells from blood. The TCR originated in a man aged 30-40 years with type 1 diabetes. The genes are TRBV5-1 and TRBJ2-2, with TRBD1 matching 8 bases. The CDR3: CASSLTGGYNTGELFF. CDR3 sequence (DNA): TGCGCCAGCAGCTTAACAGGGGGATACAACACCGGGGAGCTGTTTTTT.